This T cell receptor (beta chain) was retrieved from a study of T-cell memory formation after mild COVID-19. There are 17 residues in the CDR3. In germline, CDR1 is SEHNR, CDR2 FQNEAQ (reference sequence). V was shortened by 7 bases and J by 5 bases, with 26 bases between the two germline ends. TCRdb re-called the 5' RACE reads with MiXCR, one entry per CDR3 protein. The data hold about 340,000 distinct CDR3 sequences, with more than 15% observed a single time. This clonotype appeared a few times. V usage is TRBV7-9 and J usage is TRBJ1-1, with D perhaps matching TRBD1 (6 bases). The sequence was obtained from a man aged 18 to 30 who had mild COVID-19 (a few samples of this study predate the infection). Cell type and time point are not known. The sequencing input was PBMCs or a T cell subset sorted from them (not recorded which). The CDR3 DNA is TGTGCCAGCACCCCCCCGGAGGGCAGGGGAGTGAGGACTGAAGCTTTCTTT. It is translated as CASTPPEGRGVRTEAFF. The variable domain in full, with the rest retrieved from reference TRBV7-9 and TRBJ1-1, is DTGVSQNPRHKITKRGQNVTFRCDPISEHNRLYWYRQTLGQGPEFLTYFQNEAQLEKSRLLSDRFSAERPKGSFSTLEIQRTEQGDSAMYLCASTPPEGRGVRTEAFFGQGTRLTVV.